This TCR beta chain was sequenced for a study of blood T cell repertoires in COVID-19 (dated by TCRdb to 2020 to 2022). The study in broad terms: Samples from collaborators originated in the United States, Italy and Spain and spanned both the acute and convalescent phases of COVID-19. The prospective study material was composed of cDNA or gDNA derived from T cells, B-cell-depleted T cells, or PBMCs. Subjects who had been exposed to COVID-19, were actively infected with it, or had recovered from it provided the deeply sampled blood TCRbeta repertoires that made up the dataset. The repertoires were released in a freely available public database intended as a resource for research on the immune response to SARS-CoV-2. Samples were obtained from the ongoing ImmuneRACE study (first 160 participants) and from 1,254 subjects provided by 6 global collaborators. A de-identified subject ID, COVID-19 status, age in years and sex were almost always included in the sample metadata. Where available, HLA class I and class II types were obtained from metadata supplied by the sample provider rather than from assay-based typing.

Beyond this particular receptor, the publication reports: The amount of clinical and demographic metadata varied by source and participant and was provided uncurated.

CDR1 and CDR2 (SGHRS, YFSETQ) derive from the germline V gene. The CDR3 has 15 amino acids, counting the end cysteine and phenylalanine. Only the CDR3 portion is preserved as DNA: 45 bases, with reading frame beginning at the first base. Trimming takes 4 bases from V and 3 bases from J, and the germline ends sit 13 bases apart. Concerning this clone itself: Its specific antigen is unknown. Per-base qualities were not stored, and no clone one base away is much larger.

Whole blood was collected in K2EDTA tubes by collaborating institutions according to the institutions' own protocols. Collaborator samples were shipped for TCRbeta analysis as frozen whole blood, isolated PBMCs, or DNA extracted from either sample type. TCRbeta CDR3 regions were amplified from genomic DNA by means of the immunoSEQ Assay, a bias-controlled multiplex PCR. Per the source publication's procedure: The number of nucleated cells in each sample was estimated by amplification of reference gene primers within the assay. Sequence reads were collapsed and filtered to measure the absolute abundance of every unique TCRbeta CDR3 rearrangement. For each sample, productive Simpson clonality was calculated as the square root of Simpson's diversity index across productive rearrangements. TCRdb re-hosts the immuneACCESS table, in-frame sequences only. Its copies lack some clones; in the studies checked, an unresolved V gene accounts for under half of them, and the cause for the rest is not known. That table gives V, J and clone size, and the DNA gave D and trimming. This sample gives around 150,000 clones in total; 70% to 90% of them show up just once. About 5% of the sample belongs to the ten largest clones.

The clonotype comes from a woman aged 45 to 65 with acute or convalescent COVID-19. The chain is made from TRBV5-1 and TRBJ2-2; no D gene is confidently identified. The sample was peripheral blood. In nucleotide form, the sequence is TGCGCCAGCAGCGAAGTAGCTGGTGACACCGGGGAGCTGTTTTTT. Translation gives CASSEVAGDTGELFF.